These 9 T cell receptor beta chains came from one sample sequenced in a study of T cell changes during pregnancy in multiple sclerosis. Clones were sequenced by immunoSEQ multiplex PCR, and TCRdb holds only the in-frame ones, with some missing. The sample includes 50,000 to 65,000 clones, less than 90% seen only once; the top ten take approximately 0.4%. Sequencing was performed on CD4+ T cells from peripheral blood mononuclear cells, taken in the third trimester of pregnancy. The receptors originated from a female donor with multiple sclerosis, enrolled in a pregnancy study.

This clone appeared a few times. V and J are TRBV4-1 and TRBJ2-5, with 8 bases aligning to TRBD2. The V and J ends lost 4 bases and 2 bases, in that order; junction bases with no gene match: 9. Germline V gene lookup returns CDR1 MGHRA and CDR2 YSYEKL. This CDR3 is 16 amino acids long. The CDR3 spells CASSPGQTSGQETQYF. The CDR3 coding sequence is TGCGCCAGCAGCCCAGGCCAAACTAGCGGACAAGAGACCCAGTACTTC.

For the CDR3, the DNA is TGTGCCAGCAGTTACTCGAGCTCCTACGAGCAGTACTTC. It encodes CASSYSSSYEQYF. The chain has TRBV6-5 and TRBJ2-7, with D hard to call. Per germline, CDR1 MNHEY and CDR2 SVGAGI. Trimming took 0 bases from V and 0 from J, leaving 3 bases between them. The CDR3 covers 13 residues.

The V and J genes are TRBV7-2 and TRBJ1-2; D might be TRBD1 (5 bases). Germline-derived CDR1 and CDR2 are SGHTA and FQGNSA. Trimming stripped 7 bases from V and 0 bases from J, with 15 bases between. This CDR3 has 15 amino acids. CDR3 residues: CASTSRGSSNYGYTF. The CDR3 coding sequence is TGTGCCAGCACCTCCCGGGGGAGTTCTAACTATGGCTACACCTTC.

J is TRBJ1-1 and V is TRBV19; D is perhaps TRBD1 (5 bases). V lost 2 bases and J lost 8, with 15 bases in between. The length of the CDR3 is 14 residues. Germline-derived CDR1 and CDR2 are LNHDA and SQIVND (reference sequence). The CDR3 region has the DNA TGTGCCAGTAGTATACTGGCCCATCGGGGGGAAGCTTTCTTT. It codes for CASSILAHRGEAFF.

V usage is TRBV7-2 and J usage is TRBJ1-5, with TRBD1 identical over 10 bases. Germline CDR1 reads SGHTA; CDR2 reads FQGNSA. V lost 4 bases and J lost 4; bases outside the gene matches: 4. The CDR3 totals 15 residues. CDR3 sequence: CASSSDRGQNQPQHF. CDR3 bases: TGTGCCAGCAGCTCCGACAGGGGGCAAAATCAGCCCCAGCATTTT.

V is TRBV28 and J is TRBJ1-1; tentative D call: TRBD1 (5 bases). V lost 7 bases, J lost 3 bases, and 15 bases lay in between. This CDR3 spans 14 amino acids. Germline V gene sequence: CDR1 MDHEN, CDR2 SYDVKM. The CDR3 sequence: CASTQPGFHTEAFF. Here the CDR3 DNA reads TGTGCCAGCACCCAGCCAGGGTTTCACACTGAAGCTTTCTTT.

CDR3 bases: TGTGCCAGTAGTCGGCTAGCGGGGGGTGCCGGGGAGACCCAGTACTTC. It yields the protein CASSRLAGGAGETQYF. V and J are TRBV19 and TRBJ2-5; 11 bases align to TRBD2. The J segment lost 5 bases and the V segment lost 5 bases, leaving 10 bases of the junction unmatched. Looked up from germline, CDR1 is LNHDA and CDR2 is SQIVND (reference sequence). The CDR3 consists of 16 residues.

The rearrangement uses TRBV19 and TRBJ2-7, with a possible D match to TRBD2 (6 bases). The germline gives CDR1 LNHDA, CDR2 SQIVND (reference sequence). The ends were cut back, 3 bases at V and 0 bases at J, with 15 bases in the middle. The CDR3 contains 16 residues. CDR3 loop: CASSIGLAYPSYEQYF. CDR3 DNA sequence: TGTGCCAGTAGTATCGGGCTAGCGTATCCCTCCTACGAGCAGTACTTC.

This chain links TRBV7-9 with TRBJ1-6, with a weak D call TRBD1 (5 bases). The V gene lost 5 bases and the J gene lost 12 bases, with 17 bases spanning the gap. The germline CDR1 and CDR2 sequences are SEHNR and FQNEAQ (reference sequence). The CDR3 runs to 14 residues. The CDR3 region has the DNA TGTGCCAGCAGCCTTTTCATGGGGACTGGACCCCTCCACTTT. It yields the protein CASSLFMGTGPLHF. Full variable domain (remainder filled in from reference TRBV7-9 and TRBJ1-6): DTGVSQNPRHKITKRGQNVTFRCDPISEHNRLYWYRQTLGQGPEFLTYFQNEAQLEKSRLLSDRFSAERPKGSFSTLEIQRTEQGDSAMYLCASSLFMGTGPLHFGNGTRLTVT.